The 23 T cell receptor beta chains presented below share a single source sample, sequenced in a study of beta chain features in type 1 diabetes. The authors reverse transcribed all of the isolated RNA, so sequencing captured expressed TCRB transcripts. TCRdb's copy holds only in-frame clones and misses some; the assay was immunoSEQ multiplex PCR. This sample has hundreds of thousands of clones; approximately 15% occur once, and the top ten carry approximately 7%. The sequenced sample was central memory CD4+ T cells from blood. These receptors were collected from a man in his thirties or forties in good health.

In this sample, this clone turned up many times. V is TRBV7-3 and J is TRBJ1-5; D remains unclear. This CDR3 contains 13 residues. V was pared by 1 base and J by 7 bases, with 8 bases between. Germline V gene data show CDR1 as SGHTA and CDR2 as FQGTGA. DNA of the CDR3: TGTGCCAGCAGCTTAAGTACGGGCCAGCCCCAGCATTTT. Translating gives CASSLSTGQPQHF.

This rearrangement joins TRBV10-3 to TRBJ2-5; D is perhaps TRBD1 (6 bases). Trimming left V 6 bases short and J 1 base short, with 6 bases between. The CDR3 is 12 amino acids. The germline CDR1 and CDR2 sequences are ENHRY and SYGVKD. The CDR3 bases are TGTGCCATCAGGGACAGCCAAGAGACCCAGTACTTC. Translation: CAIRDSQETQYF.

This chain links TRBV2 with TRBJ2-2; TRBD1 matches 7 bases. V lost 6 bases and J lost 4; bases outside the gene matches: 2. CDR1 SNHLY and CDR2 FYNNEI come from the germline V gene. The CDR3 extends over 13 amino acids. CDR3 bases: TGTGCCAGCAGGTACAGGGGCACCGGGGAGCTGTTTTTT. Translation gives CASRYRGTGELFF.

The genes are TRBV30 and TRBJ1-2, with D perhaps matching TRBD1 (6 bases). The CDR3 contains 15 residues. Trimming removed 2 bases at V and 7 bases at J, with 20 bases between. Germline loops: CDR1 GTSNPN, CDR2 SVGIG (reference sequence). The CDR3 here is CAWSTTRGAWGGYTF. Here the CDR3 DNA reads TGTGCCTGGAGTACTACCAGGGGTGCTTGGGGTGGCTACACCTTC.

In this sample, this clone turned up many times. This sample also contains other DNA sequences that code for the same CDR3. V usage is TRBV6-4 and J usage is TRBJ1-2; TRBD1 is a possible D gene (6 bases). CDR1 is MRHNA and CDR2 is SNTAGT in the germline V gene. The CDR3 sequence is 13 residues long. The V and J ends lost 5 bases and 2 bases respectively, with 9 bases between them. CDR3 coding DNA: TGTGCCAGCAGTCCAGGACAGAACTATGGCTACACCTTC. Protein product: CASSPGQNYGYTF.

This CDR3 reads CAISESNYEQYF. In DNA form, the CDR3 reads TGTGCCATCAGTGAGTCGAACTACGAGCAGTACTTC. This chain links TRBV10-3 with TRBJ2-7; D remains ambiguous. This CDR3 comprises 12 residues. Trimming left V 0 bases short and J 3 bases short, with 3 bases between. CDR1 is ENHRY, CDR2 SYGVKD, per germline.

This clone occurred many times. Other DNA sequences from this sample encode an identical CDR3 as well. This chain joins TRBV29-1 and TRBJ2-7; D unresolved. CDR1 SQVTM and CDR2 ANQGSEA come from the germline V gene. The CDR3 covers 11 residues. The V end lost 4 bases, the J end lost 3 bases, and 7 bases lay between the germline ends. CDR3 protein: CSVGTDYEQYV. The CDR3, as DNA: TGCAGCGTTGGCACAGACTACGAGCAGTACGTC.

J is TRBJ2-2 and V is TRBV5-1, with 8 bases fitting TRBD1. The ends lost 2 bases at V and 0 bases at J; junction bases unmatched: 0. This CDR3 is built from 15 residues. In germline, CDR1 is SGHRS, CDR2 YFSETQ. In nucleotides, the CDR3 is TGCGCCAGCAGCTTACAGGGGGCGAACACCGGGGAGCTGTTTTTT. It codes for CASSLQGANTGELFF.

This rearrangement joins TRBV7-9 to TRBJ2-5, with D possibly matching TRBD2 (6 bases). In germline, CDR1 is SEHNR, CDR2 FQNEAQ (reference sequence). CDR3 length equals 16 residues. Deletions cut 2 bases from V and 6 bases from J, with 19 bases between. The CDR3 here is CASSLKNSGGDKTQYF. The CDR3 region has the DNA TGTGCCAGCAGCTTAAAAAATAGTGGAGGGGATAAGACCCAGTACTTC. The variable domain in full, with the rest retrieved from reference TRBV7-9 and TRBJ2-5, is DTGVSQNPRHKITKRGQNVTFRCDPISEHNRLYWYRQTLGQGPEFLTYFQNEAQLEKSRLLSDRFSAERPKGSFSTLEIQRTEQGDSAMYLCASSLKNSGGDKTQYFGPGTRLLVL.

The J gene is TRBJ2-1, the V gene TRBV13; D tentatively fits TRBD1 or TRBD2 (5 bases each). The V and J ends lost 5 bases and 6 bases respectively, with 11 bases between them. Germline lookup yields CDR1 PRHDT and CDR2 FYEKMQ (reference sequence). The CDR3 sequence is 13 residues long. CDR3: CASSPPGTNEQFF. The CDR3, as DNA: TGTGCCAGCAGCCCCCCCGGGACCAATGAGCAGTTCTTC. The full variable domain, rest sourced from reference TRBV13 and TRBJ2-1, is AAGVIQSPRHLIKEKRETATLKCYPIPRHDTVYWYQQGPGQDPQFLISFYEKMQSDKGSIPDRFSAQQFSDYHSELNMSSLELGDSALYFCASSPPGTNEQFFGPGTRLTVL.

The rearrangement links TRBV15 to TRBJ2-5; tentatively, D is TRBD2 (7 bases). V was trimmed by 7 bases and J by 9 bases, leaving 15 bases between them. CDR1 is LNHNV, CDR2 YYDKDF, per germline (reference sequence). This CDR3 contains 12 residues. CDR3 in DNA: TGTGCCACCAAGGGGGGGGGCTCGTCCCAGTACTTC. This encodes CATKGGGSSQYF.

V is TRBV4-3 and J is TRBJ2-3, with a weak D call TRBD1 (6 bases). From germline, CDR1 is LGHNA and CDR2 YSLEER. The CDR3 sequence is 17 residues long. V was trimmed by 0 bases and J by 3 bases, leaving 16 bases between them. CDR3 sequence reads: CASSQEGNRVSTDTQYF. CDR3 in DNA: TGCGCCAGCAGCCAAGAGGGAAACAGGGTGTCTACAGATACGCAGTATTTT.

This clone was observed a handful of times. The chain joins TRBV5-4 to TRBJ1-2, with 7 bases matching TRBD1. CDR1 and CDR2 from the germline V gene are SGHNT and YYREEE (reference sequence). With 4 bases clipped from V and 4 bases from J, the junction kept 19 bases outside the gene matches. The CDR3 has 18 amino acids. This chain's CDR3 is CASSGGGTEAREVYGYTF. CDR3 DNA sequence: TGTGCCAGCAGCGGCGGAGGGACAGAGGCCCGGGAGGTCTATGGCTACACCTTC. Full variable domain (remainder filled in from reference TRBV5-4 and TRBJ1-2): ETGVTQSPTHLIKTRGQQVTLRCSSQSGHNTVSWYQQALGQGPQFIFQYYREEENGRGNFPPRFSGLQFPNYSSELNVNALELDDSALYLCASSGGGTEAREVYGYTFGSGTRLTVV.

This chain uses TRBV5-6 with TRBJ2-1, with D uncertain. With 0 bases removed from V and 2 bases from J, the gap between germline ends came to 9 bases. Germline CDR1 reads SGHDT; CDR2 reads YYEEEE. This CDR3 spans 15 amino acids. The CDR3 DNA reads TGTGCCAGCAGCTTGGTGTCGTCCACCTACAATGAGCAGTTCTTC. This sequence encodes CASSLVSSTYNEQFF.

Only a few counts were recorded for this clone. The chain couples TRBV2 to TRBJ2-5, with D unresolved. V lost 4 bases and J 2 bases, leaving 2 bases between the germline ends. From germline, CDR1 is SNHLY and CDR2 FYNNEI. This CDR3 contains 11 residues. CDR3 DNA: TGTGCCAGCAGTGGTCAAGAGACCCAGTACTTC. Residues: CASSGQETQYF.

The V and J genes are TRBV5-1 and TRBJ2-7; D is perhaps TRBD1 or TRBD2 (5 bases each). V was cut by 2 bases and J by 2 bases, with 20 bases left in between. CDR3 length equals 17 residues. The V gene's germline CDR1 is SGHRS and CDR2 YFSETQ. CDR3 region: CASSLRDHGHKAYEQYF. CDR3 nucleotides: TGCGCCAGCAGCTTAAGGGACCATGGACATAAAGCCTACGAGCAGTACTTC.

Notes on this clone: The same CDR3 also results from other DNA sequences found in this sample. The chain carries TRBV6-5 and TRBJ2-5; D is undetermined. V lost 0 bases, J lost 1 base, and 6 bases lay in between. CDR3 size: 14 residues. Per germline, CDR1 MNHEY and CDR2 SVGAGI. The CDR3 nucleotides read TGTGCCAGCAGTTACTCCAGGTTCCAAGAGACCCAGTACTTC. Amino acids: CASSYSRFQETQYF.

This clone was seen a few times. An end of the junction does not agree with germline; a read error may underlie this. The genes are TRBV18 and TRBJ2-6, with TRBD1 matching over 7 bases. This CDR3 spans 16 amino acids. Germline CDR1 and CDR2: KGHSH and LQKENI. The CDR3 region has the DNA TGTACCAGCTCACCACAGGGGCTCTCTGGGGCCAACGTCCTGACTTTC. Translated, it gives CTSSPQGLSGANVLTF.

The rearrangement joins TRBV7-9 to TRBJ2-3, with D tentatively TRBD1 or TRBD2 (5 bases each). Per germline, CDR1 SEHNR and CDR2 FQNEAQ (reference sequence). Trimming removed 3 bases from V and 0 bases from J, with 7 bases in between. The CDR3 is made up of 14 amino acids. The CDR3 DNA reads as TGTGCCAGCAGCTTGTGGGGGAGCACAGATACGCAGTATTTT. Its translation: CASSLWGSTDTQYF. The complete variable domain, with remaining parts taken from reference TRBV7-9 and TRBJ2-3, reads DTGVSQNPRHKITKRGQNVTFRCDPISEHNRLYWYRQTLGQGPEFLTYFQNEAQLEKSRLLSDRFSAERPKGSFSTLEIQRTEQGDSAMYLCASSLWGSTDTQYFGPGTRLTVL.

The rearrangement uses TRBV7-2 and TRBJ1-2; 10 nucleotides agree with TRBD1. Looked up from germline, CDR1 is SGHTA and CDR2 is FQGNSA. V was pared by 5 bases and J by 13 bases, with 10 bases of the junction left unmatched. The CDR3 loop spans 13 amino acids. The CDR3 DNA is TGTGCCAGCAGCCTCCGGGACAGGGGATTCGGCACCTTC. Encoded protein: CASSLRDRGFGTF.

The chain links TRBV5-4 to TRBJ1-5, with D unclear. The CDR3 loop spans 15 amino acids. CDR1 SGHNT and CDR2 YYREEE come from the germline V gene (reference sequence). Trimming removed 0 bases from V and 0 bases from J, with 7 bases in between. CDR3 DNA: TGTGCCAGCAGCTTGGATCCGGATAGCAATCAGCCCCAGCATTTT. It codes for CASSLDPDSNQPQHF.

V is TRBV30 and J is TRBJ1-2; TRBD1 matches 7 bases. Germline V lookup: CDR1 GTSNPN, CDR2 SVGIG (reference sequence). The CDR3 extends over 13 amino acids. Trimming removed 3 bases from V and 7 bases from J; junction bases left unmatched: 8. The CDR3 loop reads CAWSTDRAGGYTF. DNA for the CDR3: TGTGCCTGGAGCACCGACAGGGCGGGTGGCTACACCTTC.

The V gene is TRBV6-1, the J gene TRBJ2-6; D might be TRBD1 (6 bases). The CDR3 has 17 residues. The germline gives CDR1 MNHNS, CDR2 SASEGT. Trimming pared 4 bases from V and 2 bases from J, leaving 15 bases between. The CDR3 loop is CASSGSAGTTGANVLTF. CDR3 nucleotides: TGTGCCAGCAGTGGCTCGGCCGGGACAACTGGGGCCAACGTCCTGACTTTC.